These T cell receptor beta chains were read from a single sample in a study of cytomegalovirus exposure and HLA in healthy donors. TCRdb's copy holds only in-frame clones and misses some; the assay was immunoSEQ multiplex PCR. The repertoire includes hundreds of thousands of clones, around 80% of them detected once, and about 0.47% sits in the top ten. The sequencing sample was made of PBMCs. Receptors originate from a boy aged 10-17 years in good health and CMV-seronegative. Each CDR3 is given with its conserved first and last residue. Fields, in order: J gene, clone size, V gene, D gene, CDR3 protein, CDR3 DNA. D genes are given only for firm matches. The size of a clone is reported for some rows only, either as once, few or many, or as a class for expanded clones.

TRBJ2-2 NA TRBV6-1 TRBD1 CASSDMIGTGSGELFF TGTGCCAGCAGTGACATGATTGGGACAGGGTCCGGGGAGCTGTTTTTT
TRBJ2-2 NA TRBV6-4 TRBD1 CATSGRTGGSSTGELFF TGTGCCACTTCGGGTCGGACAGGGGGCTCATCAACCGGGGAGCTGTTTTTT
TRBJ2-1 NA TRBV11-2 TRBD1 CASSWDRVNEQFF TGTGCCAGCAGCTGGGACAGGGTTAATGAGCAGTTCTTC
TRBJ1-4 NA TRBV5-5 NA CASSLPLPERLFLNEKLFF TGTGCCAGCAGCTTGCCCCTTCCTGAGCGCCTTTTTCTCAATGAAAAACTGTTTTTT
TRBJ1-2 NA TRBV7-9 NA CASTGTYYGYTF TGTGCCAGCACCGGGACTTACTATGGCTACACCTTC
TRBJ1-1 few TRBV19 TRBD1 CASSTKGRGRAFF TGTGCCAGTAGTACGAAGGGCAGGGGGAGAGCTTTCTTT
TRBJ2-1 NA TRBV25-1 TRBD2 CASSEWLSQGRVHEQFF TGTGCCAGCAGTGAATGGTTATCACAAGGGAGGGTCCATGAGCAGTTCTTC
TRBJ1-1 NA TRBV11-3 NA CASSLGGGVTEAFF TGTGCCAGCAGCTTAGGGGGGGGCGTCACTGAAGCTTTCTTT
TRBJ1-3 NA TRBV10-3 TRBD1 CATEGARNTIYF TGTGCCACCGAGGGGGCCAGAAACACCATATATTTT
TRBJ2-2 NA TRBV5-6 NA CASSSSPASGELFF TGTGCCAGCAGCTCGAGCCCAGCGTCCGGGGAGCTGTTTTTT
TRBJ1-1 few TRBV19 NA CASRAQKRNTEAFF TGTGCCAGTAGGGCCCAAAAGCGGAACACTGAAGCTTTCTTT
TRBJ2-5 NA TRBV28 TRBD1 CASSQGASRVTQYF TGTGCCAGCAGCCAGGGGGCGAGCCGGGTGACCCAGTACTTC
TRBJ2-1 NA TRBV29-1 NA CSVLDSYNEQFF TGCAGCGTTTTGGACAGCTACAATGAGCAGTTCTTC
TRBJ2-1 few TRBV5-5 TRBD2 CASSLVAGRTYNEQFF TGTGCCAGCAGCTTGGTAGCGGGTCGAACCTACAATGAGCAGTTCTTC
TRBJ1-2 few TRBV18 NA CASSPDSGANYGYTF TGTGCCAGCTCACCTGACAGTGGAGCTAACTATGGCTACACCTTC
TRBJ1-3 NA TRBV7-9 NA CASSLDRNTIYF TGTGCCAGCAGCTTAGATAGAAACACCATATATTTT
TRBJ2-1 NA TRBV5-1 TRBD2 CASSLGLAGISYNEQFF TGCGCCAGCAGCTTGGGGTTAGCGGGGATCTCCTACAATGAGCAGTTCTTC